The clone carrying this T cell receptor (beta chain) was seen just once. Antigen: not known. Other DNA sequences of this sample code for an identical CDR3. Germline V gives CDR1 SNHLY, CDR2 FYNNEI. Trimming cost V 7 bases and J 3 bases, with 12 bases left between them. The CDR3 has 13 residues. This entry is derived from a study of PD-1 blockade in classical Hodgkin lymphoma. Overall study findings and caveats: In newly diagnosed patients, baseline TCR diversity was reportedly below that of healthy donors.

The assay was immunoSEQ multiplex PCR, and TCRdb's table has in-frame clones only and misses some. The sample includes tens of thousands of clones, more than 75% of them seen just once. Time point given: newly diagnosed, previously untreated cHL patient sample. For comparison, PBMCs from newly diagnosed, untreated classical Hodgkin lymphoma were used. The V gene is TRBV2, the J gene TRBJ2-5; unclear D gene. Sequenced material: peripheral blood mononuclear cells (PBMCs). The origin of this receptor is a human donor with classical Hodgkin lymphoma. CDR3: CASKKAPKETQYF. The CDR3 bases are TGTGCCAGCAAGAAGGCCCCGAAAGAGACCCAGTACTTC.